This TCR beta chain stems from a study of T cells after yellow fever vaccination. Study observations and caveats: Faster peaking, at day 5 versus 15, marked a secondary response that was weaker.

TCRdb fed the 5' RACE reads into MiXCR, producing one record per CDR3 protein. The sample yields about 150,000 distinct CDR3 sequences, more than 6.5% seen once. This CDR3 has 15 residues. The germline V gene has CDR1 SGHRS and CDR2 YFSETQ. The trim removed 0 bases at V and 5 bases at J, leaving 6 bases unmatched. Regarding this clonotype: Its cognate antigen is unknown.

This TCR was sampled from a man aged 30-40 years who received the YFV17D yellow fever vaccine. Source: CD4+ T cells sorted from PBMCs, taken 10 days after the yellow fever booster vaccination. This chain uses TRBV5-1 with TRBJ1-1; 8 bases line up with TRBD1. The CDR3 sequence is CASSLDQGALTEAFF. The CDR3 bases are TGCGCCAGCAGCTTGGACCAGGGGGCGCTTACTGAAGCTTTCTTT.